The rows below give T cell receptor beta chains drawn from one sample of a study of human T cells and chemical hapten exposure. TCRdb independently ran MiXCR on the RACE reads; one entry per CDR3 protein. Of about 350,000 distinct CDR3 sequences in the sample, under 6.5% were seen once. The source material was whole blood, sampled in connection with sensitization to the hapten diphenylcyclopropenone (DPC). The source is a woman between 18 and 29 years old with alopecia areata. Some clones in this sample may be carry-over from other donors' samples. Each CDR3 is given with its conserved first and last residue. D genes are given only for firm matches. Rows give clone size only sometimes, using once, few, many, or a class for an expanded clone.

cdr3_aa: CASTPTASTDTQYF
cdr3_nt: TGTGCCAGTACCCCGACGGCTAGCACAGATACGCAGTATTTT
j_call: TRBJ2-3
v_call: TRBV19
clone_size: few
d_call: .

cdr3_aa: CAIRQGGGEKLFF
cdr3_nt: TGTGCCATCAGACAGGGTGGCGGTGAAAAACTGTTTTTT
j_call: TRBJ1-4
v_call: TRBV10-3
clone_size: many
d_call: .

cdr3_aa: CATSPSDTNYGYTF
cdr3_nt: TGTGCCACCAGTCCATCTGACACCAACTATGGCTACACCTTC
j_call: TRBJ1-2
v_call: TRBV24-1
clone_size: many
d_call: .

cdr3_aa: CSVDRELNTEAFF
cdr3_nt: TGCAGCGTAGACCGGGAGCTTAACACTGAAGCTTTCTTT
j_call: TRBJ1-1
v_call: TRBV29-1
clone_size: many
d_call: .

cdr3_aa: CASRDSNTDTQYF
cdr3_nt: TGTGCCAGCCGAGACAGTAACACAGATACGCAGTATTTT
j_call: TRBJ2-3
v_call: TRBV27
clone_size: many
d_call: .

cdr3_aa: CASRMRREGSYNEQFF
cdr3_nt: TGTGCCAGCAGGATGCGCAGGGAAGGCTCCTACAATGAGCAGTTCTTC
j_call: TRBJ2-1
v_call: TRBV13
clone_size: .
d_call: .

cdr3_aa: CASTPGTEAFF
cdr3_nt: TGTGCCAGCACCCCAGGGACTGAAGCTTTCTTT
j_call: TRBJ1-1
v_call: TRBV12-3/TRBV12-4
clone_size: few
d_call: .

cdr3_aa: CASSLLPGELFF
cdr3_nt: TGTGCCAGCAGTTTGCTTCCCGGGGAGCTGTTTTTT
j_call: TRBJ2-2
v_call: TRBV12-3/TRBV12-4
clone_size: few
d_call: .

cdr3_aa: CASRSRVLGQPQHF
cdr3_nt: TGTGCCAGCAGAAGCAGGGTTCTGGGTCAGCCCCAGCATTTT
j_call: TRBJ1-5
v_call: TRBV6-2/TRBV6-3
clone_size: many
d_call: .

cdr3_aa: CASSPQDTDTQYF
cdr3_nt: TGTGCCAGCTCACCCCAGGACACAGATACGCAGTATTTT
j_call: TRBJ2-3
v_call: TRBV18
clone_size: many
d_call: .

cdr3_aa: CASSSGTYTDTQYF
cdr3_nt: TGTGCCAGCAGCTCCGGGACCTACACAGATACGCAGTATTTT
j_call: TRBJ2-3
v_call: TRBV13
clone_size: .
d_call: .

cdr3_aa: CSVAPRTENYGYTF
cdr3_nt: TGCAGCGTTGCTCCACGGACAGAGAACTATGGCTACACCTTC
j_call: TRBJ1-2
v_call: TRBV29-1
clone_size: .
d_call: .

cdr3_aa: CASSEVSGNQPQHF
cdr3_nt: TGTGCCAGCAGTGAAGTCAGTGGCAATCAGCCCCAGCATTTT
j_call: TRBJ1-5
v_call: TRBV2
clone_size: .
d_call: .

cdr3_aa: CASRRGGASYNEQFF
cdr3_nt: TGTGCCAGCAGACGCGGGGGGGCCAGCTACAATGAGCAGTTCTTC
j_call: TRBJ2-1
v_call: TRBV6-5
clone_size: many
d_call: TRBD2

cdr3_aa: CASSQDISGVTNYGYTF
cdr3_nt: TGCGCCAGCAGCCAGGACATATCAGGGGTAACCAACTATGGCTACACCTTC
j_call: TRBJ1-2
v_call: TRBV4-3
clone_size: many
d_call: .

cdr3_aa: CASSRTGHEKLFF
cdr3_nt: TGTGCCAGCAGTCGAACAGGGCATGAAAAACTGTTTTTT
j_call: TRBJ1-4
v_call: TRBV12-3/TRBV12-4
clone_size: many
d_call: .

cdr3_aa: CASSLWAGGMYQPQHF
cdr3_nt: TGTGCCAGCAGTTTATGGGCAGGGGGCATGTATCAGCCCCAGCATTTT
j_call: TRBJ1-5
v_call: TRBV27
clone_size: .
d_call: TRBD1

cdr3_aa: CASSRGGSRNTEAFF
cdr3_nt: TGTGCCAGCAGCCGTGGGGGGTCTAGGAACACTGAAGCTTTCTTT
j_call: TRBJ1-1
v_call: TRBV7-9
clone_size: many
d_call: .

cdr3_aa: CASSQLRDRDDYGYTF
cdr3_nt: TGTGCCAGCAGCCAATTACGGGACAGGGACGACTATGGCTACACCTTC
j_call: TRBJ1-2
v_call: TRBV4-2
clone_size: many
d_call: TRBD1

cdr3_aa: CASSLGEGFYGYTF
cdr3_nt: TGTGCCAGCAGTTTAGGGGAGGGCTTCTATGGCTACACCTTC
j_call: TRBJ1-2
v_call: TRBV12-3/TRBV12-4
clone_size: few
d_call: .

cdr3_aa: CSVDGGGAAFF
cdr3_nt: TGCAGCGTTGATGGGGGTGGGGCGGCTTTCTTT
j_call: TRBJ1-1
v_call: TRBV29-1
clone_size: few
d_call: .

cdr3_aa: CASSPRQGAQDTQYF
cdr3_nt: TGTGCCAGCAGCCCTCGACAGGGGGCGCAAGATACGCAGTATTTT
j_call: TRBJ2-3
v_call: TRBV7-2
clone_size: .
d_call: TRBD1

cdr3_aa: CASSLVAHGTAGDEQYF
cdr3_nt: TGTGCCAGCAGCTTAGTCGCTCACGGGACAGCCGGTGACGAGCAGTACTTC
j_call: TRBJ2-7
v_call: TRBV7-2
clone_size: many
d_call: TRBD1

cdr3_aa: CSAGIQGTDTQYF
cdr3_nt: TGCAGTGCTGGTATCCAGGGTACAGATACGCAGTATTTT
j_call: TRBJ2-3
v_call: TRBV20-1
clone_size: few
d_call: .

cdr3_aa: CSVSSGVTGANVLTF
cdr3_nt: TGCAGCGTTTCGTCGGGGGTAACAGGGGCCAACGTCCTGACTTTC
j_call: TRBJ2-6
v_call: TRBV29-1
clone_size: many
d_call: .

cdr3_aa: CSAMGGSTNEKLFF
cdr3_nt: TGCAGTGCTATGGGGGGGTCCACTAATGAAAAACTGTTTTTT
j_call: TRBJ1-4
v_call: TRBV20-1
clone_size: few
d_call: .

cdr3_aa: CASSHQGDEKLFF
cdr3_nt: TGTGCCAGCAGTCACCAGGGAGATGAAAAACTGTTTTTT
j_call: TRBJ1-4
v_call: TRBV7-9
clone_size: many
d_call: .

cdr3_aa: CASRYEGQGGGNQPQHF
cdr3_nt: TGTGCCAGCAGGTATGAGGGACAGGGAGGTGGAAATCAGCCCCAGCATTTT
j_call: TRBJ1-5
v_call: TRBV12-3/TRBV12-4
clone_size: many
d_call: TRBD1

cdr3_aa: CASGSPLTGNYGYTF
cdr3_nt: TGTGCCAGCGGCTCGCCGCTGACAGGCAACTATGGCTACACCTTC
j_call: TRBJ1-2
v_call: TRBV27
clone_size: many
d_call: .

cdr3_aa: CASSSSGLNQPQHF
cdr3_nt: TGTGCCAGCAGTTCCTCGGGTCTTAATCAGCCCCAGCATTTT
j_call: TRBJ1-5
v_call: TRBV12-3/TRBV12-4
clone_size: .
d_call: .

cdr3_aa: CASIPGSSYNEQFF
cdr3_nt: TGTGCCAGCATCCCCGGGAGCTCCTACAATGAGCAGTTCTTC
j_call: TRBJ2-1
v_call: TRBV28
clone_size: few
d_call: .

cdr3_aa: CASSQTGDSNSPLHF
cdr3_nt: TGCGCCAGCAGCCAAACCGGGGATAGCAATTCACCCCTCCACTTT
j_call: TRBJ1-6
v_call: TRBV4-1
clone_size: medium-sized
d_call: .

cdr3_aa: CASSFISAGDTQYF
cdr3_nt: TGTGCCAGCAGCTTTATATCCGCGGGAGATACGCAGTATTTT
j_call: TRBJ2-3
v_call: TRBV14
clone_size: .
d_call: .

cdr3_aa: CSARDITDTQYF
cdr3_nt: TGCAGTGCTAGAGATATTACAGATACGCAGTATTTT
j_call: TRBJ2-3
v_call: TRBV20-1
clone_size: .
d_call: .

cdr3_aa: CASSLIPTGVVNEQFF
cdr3_nt: TGTGCCAGCAGTTTGATACCGACCGGCGTGGTGAATGAGCAGTTCTTC
j_call: TRBJ2-1
v_call: TRBV27
clone_size: .
d_call: .

cdr3_aa: CASSLEDGGISGYTF
cdr3_nt: TGTGCCAGCAGCTTAGAGGATGGGGGAATCTCTGGCTACACCTTC
j_call: TRBJ1-2
v_call: TRBV7-2
clone_size: many
d_call: .

cdr3_aa: CASSLDGYEKLFF
cdr3_nt: TGCGCCAGCAGCTTGGACGGATATGAAAAACTGTTTTTT
j_call: TRBJ1-4
v_call: TRBV5-1
clone_size: many
d_call: .

cdr3_aa: CASSVTGQAGELFF
cdr3_nt: TGTGCCAGCAGTGTCACAGGGCAGGCCGGGGAGCTGTTTTTT
j_call: TRBJ2-2
v_call: TRBV6-4
clone_size: few
d_call: .

cdr3_aa: CSVVSVEAFF
cdr3_nt: TGCAGCGTTGTTTCGGTTGAAGCTTTCTTT
j_call: TRBJ1-1
v_call: TRBV29-1
clone_size: many
d_call: .

cdr3_aa: CAIKTGTGGDEQFF
cdr3_nt: TGTGCCATCAAAACCGGGACAGGGGGCGATGAGCAGTTCTTC
j_call: TRBJ2-1
v_call: TRBV10-3
clone_size: few
d_call: TRBD1

cdr3_aa: CASSYRAGASPLHF
cdr3_nt: TGTGCCAGCAGTTATCGAGCTGGAGCGTCACCCCTCCACTTT
j_call: TRBJ1-6
v_call: TRBV11-1
clone_size: many
d_call: .

cdr3_aa: CASSLVTSGYNEQFF
cdr3_nt: TGTGCCAGCAGTTTAGTAACTAGCGGGTACAATGAGCAGTTCTTC
j_call: TRBJ2-1
v_call: TRBV12-3/TRBV12-4
clone_size: many
d_call: TRBD2

cdr3_aa: CASSQDQDYMNTEAFF
cdr3_nt: TGTGCCAGCAGCCAAGATCAGGATTACATGAACACTGAAGCTTTCTTT
j_call: TRBJ1-1
v_call: TRBV4-2
clone_size: few
d_call: .

cdr3_aa: CSASTTVGNEKLFF
cdr3_nt: TGCAGTGCTAGTACGACAGTCGGTAATGAAAAACTGTTTTTT
j_call: TRBJ1-4
v_call: TRBV20-1
clone_size: many
d_call: .

cdr3_aa: CASSQEPCREPF
cdr3_nt: TGTGCCAGCAGCCAAGAACCCTGCAGGGAGCCTTTT
j_call: TRBJ1-4
v_call: TRBV14
clone_size: .
d_call: .

cdr3_aa: CASSGDIRTEQYF
cdr3_nt: TGTGCCAGCAGCGGGGACATAAGAACCGAGCAGTACTTC
j_call: TRBJ2-7
v_call: TRBV9
clone_size: .
d_call: .